This T cell receptor (beta chain) was sequenced in a study of T cell changes during pregnancy in multiple sclerosis. This clone occurred once. The protocol was immunoSEQ multiplex PCR, while the TCRdb copy is restricted to in-frame clones and leaves out a portion. Among roughly 72,000 clones listed, 80% to 90% were seen once. The source was peripheral blood, collected in the first trimester of pregnancy. This TCR was sampled from a female donor in good health, enrolled as a control in a pregnancy study.

The CDR3 coding sequence is TGTGCCAGCAGCTTGACCCCTACAGGGGGCTCCTACGAGCAGTACTTC. Residues: CASSLTPTGGSYEQYF. The chain links TRBV5-6 to TRBJ2-7, with 8 bases identical to TRBD1. Germline lookup yields CDR1 SGHDT and CDR2 YYEEEE. This CDR3 comprises 16 residues. V shed 1 base, J shed 0 bases, and the junction held 6 bases outside the gene matches.